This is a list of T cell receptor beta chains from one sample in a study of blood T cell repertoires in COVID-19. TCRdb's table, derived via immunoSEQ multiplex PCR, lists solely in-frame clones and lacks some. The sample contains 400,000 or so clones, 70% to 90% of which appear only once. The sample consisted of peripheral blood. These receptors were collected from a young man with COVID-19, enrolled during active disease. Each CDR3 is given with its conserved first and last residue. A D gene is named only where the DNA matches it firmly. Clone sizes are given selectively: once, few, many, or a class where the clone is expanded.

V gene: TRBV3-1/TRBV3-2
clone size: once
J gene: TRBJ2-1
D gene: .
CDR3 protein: CASSQAGRLAEQFF
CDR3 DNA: TGTGCCAGCAGCCAAGCTGGCAGGCTGGCTGAGCAGTTCTTC

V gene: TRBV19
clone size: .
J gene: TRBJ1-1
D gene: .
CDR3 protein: CASSVRGLWNTEAFF
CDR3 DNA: TGTGCCAGTAGTGTCAGGGGCCTATGGAACACTGAAGCTTTCTTT

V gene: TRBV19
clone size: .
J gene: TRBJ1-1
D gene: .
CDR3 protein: CASKFRELNTEAFF
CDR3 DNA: TGTGCCAGTAAATTCCGGGAGTTGAACACTGAAGCTTTCTTT

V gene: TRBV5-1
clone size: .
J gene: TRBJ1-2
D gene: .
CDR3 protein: CASSLDPSYGYTF
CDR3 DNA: TGCGCCAGCAGCTTGGACCCGAGCTATGGCTACACCTTC

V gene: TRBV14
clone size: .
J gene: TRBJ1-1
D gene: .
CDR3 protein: CASRLSGTEAFF
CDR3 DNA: TGTGCCAGCAGACTGTCGGGAACTGAAGCTTTCTTT

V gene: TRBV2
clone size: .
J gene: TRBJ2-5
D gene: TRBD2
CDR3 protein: CASSDRAGGPQETQYF
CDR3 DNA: TGTGCCAGCAGTGACCGGGCGGGGGGGCCCCAAGAGACCCAGTACTTC

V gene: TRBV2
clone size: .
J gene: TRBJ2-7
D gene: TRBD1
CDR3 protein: CASSGQGSEYEQYF
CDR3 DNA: TGTGCCAGCAGTGGACAGGGTTCTGAATACGAGCAGTACTTC

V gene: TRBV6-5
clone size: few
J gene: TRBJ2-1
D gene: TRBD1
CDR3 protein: CASSYRKGTGENEQFF
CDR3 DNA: TGTGCCAGCAGTTACCGTAAGGGGACAGGGGAAAATGAGCAGTTCTTC

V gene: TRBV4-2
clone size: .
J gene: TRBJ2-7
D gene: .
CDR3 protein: CASSQVLSGHEQYF
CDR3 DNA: TGTGCCAGCAGCCAAGTACTTTCAGGGCACGAGCAGTACTTC

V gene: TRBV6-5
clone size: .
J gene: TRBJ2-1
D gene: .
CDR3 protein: CASSPDRSSYNEQFF
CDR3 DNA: TGTGCCAGCAGCCCAGACAGGTCATCCTACAATGAGCAGTTCTTC

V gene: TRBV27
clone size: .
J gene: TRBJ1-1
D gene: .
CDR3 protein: CASSMGGWNTEAFF
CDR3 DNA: TGTGCCAGCAGCATGGGCGGGTGGAACACTGAAGCTTTCTTT

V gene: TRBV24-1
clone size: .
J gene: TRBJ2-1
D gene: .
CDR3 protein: CATSGRSYNEQFF
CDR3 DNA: TGTGCCACCAGCGGGAGATCCTACAATGAGCAGTTCTTC

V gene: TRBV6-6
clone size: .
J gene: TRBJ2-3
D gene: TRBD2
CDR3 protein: CASNIAGVTHTQYF
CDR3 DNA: TGTGCCAGCAACATAGCGGGAGTCACGCATACGCAGTATTTT

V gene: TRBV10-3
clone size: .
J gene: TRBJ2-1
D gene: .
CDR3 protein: CAISSLATYNEQFF
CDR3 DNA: TGTGCCATCAGTTCGTTAGCGACCTACAATGAGCAGTTCTTC

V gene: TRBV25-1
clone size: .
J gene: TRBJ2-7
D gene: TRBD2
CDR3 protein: CASSGIQAGFTYEQYF
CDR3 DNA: TGTGCCAGCAGTGGGATCCAAGCGGGATTCACCTACGAGCAGTACTTC

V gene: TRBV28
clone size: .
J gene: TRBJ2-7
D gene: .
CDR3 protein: CASSLVFRTYYEQYF
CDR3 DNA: TGTGCCAGCAGTTTGGTTTTCCGTACTTACTACGAGCAGTACTTC

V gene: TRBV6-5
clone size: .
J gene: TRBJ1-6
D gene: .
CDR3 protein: CASNTDRGESPLHF
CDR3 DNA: TGTGCCAGCAACACAGATCGGGGGGAATCACCCCTCCACTTT

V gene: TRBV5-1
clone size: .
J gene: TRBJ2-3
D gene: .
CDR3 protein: CASSLDLGGTDTQYF
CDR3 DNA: TGCGCCAGCAGCTTGGACCTCGGGGGCACAGATACGCAGTATTTT

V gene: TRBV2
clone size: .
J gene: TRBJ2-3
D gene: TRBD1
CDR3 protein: CASRDLRRQGTDTQYF
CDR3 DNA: TGTGCCAGCAGAGACCTCCGAAGACAGGGAACAGATACGCAGTATTTT

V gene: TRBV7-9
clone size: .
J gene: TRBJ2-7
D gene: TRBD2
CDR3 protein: CASNQGGGRISEQYF
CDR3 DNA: TGTGCCAGCAACCAAGGAGGCGGGAGAATCTCCGAGCAGTACTTC

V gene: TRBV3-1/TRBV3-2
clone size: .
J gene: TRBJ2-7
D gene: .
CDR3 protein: CASSQDRLREKYF
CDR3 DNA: TGTGCCAGCAGCCAAGATAGATTGAGGGAGAAGTACTTC

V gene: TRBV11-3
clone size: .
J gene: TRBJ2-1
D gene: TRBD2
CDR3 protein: CASSLGGSAGVNEQFF
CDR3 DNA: TGTGCCAGCAGCTTAGGGGGTTCGGCGGGAGTTAATGAGCAGTTCTTC

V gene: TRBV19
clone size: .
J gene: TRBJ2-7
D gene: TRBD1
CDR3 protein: CASSYRGPDYEQYF
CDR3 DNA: TGTGCCAGTAGTTACAGGGGGCCGGACTACGAGCAGTACTTC